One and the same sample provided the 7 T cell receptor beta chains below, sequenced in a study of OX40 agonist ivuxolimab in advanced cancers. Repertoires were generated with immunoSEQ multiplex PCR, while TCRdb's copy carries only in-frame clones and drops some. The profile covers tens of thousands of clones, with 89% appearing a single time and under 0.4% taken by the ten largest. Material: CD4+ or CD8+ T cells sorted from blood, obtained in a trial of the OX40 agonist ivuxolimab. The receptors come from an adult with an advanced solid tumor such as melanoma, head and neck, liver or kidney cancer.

The CDR3 coding sequence is TGCGCCAGCAGCTTGAACCCCACCACTTCGACTAGCACAGATACGCAGTATTTT. It yields the protein CASSLNPTTSTSTDTQYF. The chain couples TRBV5-1 to TRBJ2-3; D gene unclear. Trimming removed 1 base from V and 0 bases from J, with 18 bases in between. In germline, CDR1 is SGHRS, CDR2 YFSETQ. The CDR3 loop spans 18 amino acids.

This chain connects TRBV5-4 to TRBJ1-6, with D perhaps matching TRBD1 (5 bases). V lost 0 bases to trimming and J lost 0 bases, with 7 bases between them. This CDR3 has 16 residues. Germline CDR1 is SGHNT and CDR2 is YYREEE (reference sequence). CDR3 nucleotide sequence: TGTGCCAGCAGCTTGGACAGGAGCTCCTATAATTCACCCCTCCACTTT. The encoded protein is CASSLDRSSYNSPLHF. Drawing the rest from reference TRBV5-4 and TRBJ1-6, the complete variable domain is ETGVTQSPTHLIKTRGQQVTLRCSSQSGHNTVSWYQQALGQGPQFIFQYYREEENGRGNFPPRFSGLQFPNYSSELNVNALELDDSALYLCASSLDRSSYNSPLHFGNGTRLTVT.

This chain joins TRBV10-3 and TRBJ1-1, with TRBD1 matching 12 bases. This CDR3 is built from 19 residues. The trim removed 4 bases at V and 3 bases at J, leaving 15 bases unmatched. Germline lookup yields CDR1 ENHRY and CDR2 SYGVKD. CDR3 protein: CAISAFPGQGAKGDTEAFF. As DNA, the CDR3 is TGTGCCATCAGTGCTTTCCCGGGACAGGGGGCAAAGGGGGACACTGAAGCTTTCTTT.

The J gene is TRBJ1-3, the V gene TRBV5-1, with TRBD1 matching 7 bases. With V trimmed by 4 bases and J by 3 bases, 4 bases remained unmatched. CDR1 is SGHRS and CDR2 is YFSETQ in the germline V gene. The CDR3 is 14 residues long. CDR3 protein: CASSKTGNGNTIYF. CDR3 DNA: TGCGCCAGCAGCAAGACAGGGAATGGAAACACCATATATTTT.

CDR3 sequence: CATQTGTASYNEQFF. CDR3 in DNA: TGTGCCACCCAAACCGGGACAGCCTCCTACAATGAGCAGTTCTTC. V gene TRBV2 combines with J gene TRBJ2-1; TRBD1 agrees at 7 bases. Trimming removed 10 bases from V and 0 bases from J; junction bases left unmatched: 9. CDR1 is SNHLY and CDR2 is FYNNEI in the germline V gene. The CDR3 sequence is 15 residues long.

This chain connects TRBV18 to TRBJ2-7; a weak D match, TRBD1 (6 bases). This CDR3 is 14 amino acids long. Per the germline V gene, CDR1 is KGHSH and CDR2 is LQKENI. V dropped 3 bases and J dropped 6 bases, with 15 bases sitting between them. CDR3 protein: CASSPLRDTLEQYF. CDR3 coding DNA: TGTGCCAGCTCACCCCTCCGGGACACACTCGAGCAGTACTTC.

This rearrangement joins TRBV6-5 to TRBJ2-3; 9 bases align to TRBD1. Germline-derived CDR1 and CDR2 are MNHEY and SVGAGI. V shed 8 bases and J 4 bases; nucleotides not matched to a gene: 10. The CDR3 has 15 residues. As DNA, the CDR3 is TGTGCCAGCGGACAGGGGCTCCTTAGCCCAGATACGCAGTATTTT. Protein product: CASGQGLLSPDTQYF.